These T cell receptor beta chains were read from a single sample in a study of beta chain features in type 1 diabetes. The data were produced by immunoSEQ multiplex PCR, yet TCRdb's version contains in-frame clones alone and is incomplete. The sample contains some 160,000 clones, 8% to 8.5% of which appear only once. Sequencing was performed on central memory CD4+ T cells from blood. The receptor set was obtained from a woman younger than 35 with type 1 diabetes. Both conserved end residues are part of each CDR3. The order of the fields is J gene, V gene, clone size, D gene, CDR3 protein, CDR3 DNA. A D gene is named only where the DNA matches it firmly. Only part of the rows carry a size: once, few, many, or a class if the clone is expanded.

>TRBJ2-7|TRBV28|few|.
CAAGQGAYEQYF
TGTGCCGCGGGGCAGGGCGCCTACGAGCAGTACTTC
>TRBJ2-7|TRBV7-2|.|.
CASSADSQSYEQYF
TGTGCCAGCAGCGCCGACTCCCAAAGCTACGAGCAGTACTTC
>TRBJ2-3|TRBV6-6|few|.
CASRSGGPVADTQYF
TGTGCCAGCAGGTCCGGGGGGCCCGTGGCAGATACGCAGTATTTT
>TRBJ2-3|TRBV7-8|few|TRBD2
CASSSSLAGGGTDTQYF
TGTGCCAGCAGCTCAAGCCTAGCGGGGGGGGGCACAGATACGCAGTATTTT
>TRBJ2-5|TRBV5-6|few|TRBD1
CASSVTGAQETQYF
TGTGCCAGCAGCGTTACAGGGGCCCAAGAGACCCAGTACTTC
>TRBJ2-7|TRBV4-3|few|TRBD2
CASSQAGTSGRIYEQYF
TGCGCCAGCAGCCAAGCCGGGACTAGCGGACGTATCTACGAGCAGTACTTC
>TRBJ2-5|TRBV15|few|.
CATSRDYGQETQYF
TGTGCCACCAGCAGAGATTACGGGCAAGAGACCCAGTACTTC
>TRBJ2-1|TRBV6-1|few|.
CASSDRGREQFF
TGTGCCAGCAGTGACAGGGGACGTGAGCAGTTCTTC
>TRBJ2-3|TRBV7-9|few|.
CASSFGGARADTQYF
TGTGCCAGCAGCTTCGGCGGGGCCCGTGCAGATACGCAGTATTTT
>TRBJ1-6|TRBV18|few|.
CASSPAAGRSESPLHF
TGTGCCAGCTCACCGGCGGCAGGGCGATCGGAATCACCCCTCCACTTT
>TRBJ2-2|TRBV30|.|TRBD2
CAWSQRGLNTGELFF
TGTGCCTGGAGCCAGCGGGGTCTTAACACCGGGGAGCTGTTTTTT
>TRBJ2-3|TRBV4-3|few|TRBD2
CASSQELAGGRGDTQYF
TGCGCCAGCAGCCAAGAGCTAGCGGGAGGGCGAGGGGATACGCAGTATTTT
>TRBJ2-2|TRBV5-1|.|.
CASSLAGKNTGELFF
TGCGCCAGCAGCTTGGCGGGGAAGAACACCGGGGAGCTGTTTTTT
>TRBJ2-7|TRBV2|once|.
CASRAGTKDYEQYF
TGTGCCAGCAGGGCCGGGACAAAGGACTACGAGCAGTACTTC
>TRBJ1-1|TRBV21-1|.|.
CASSKKPQFPEAFF
TGTGCCAGCAGCAAAAAACCCCAGTTCCCTGAAGCTTTCTTT